The 32 T cell receptor beta chains presented below share a single source sample, sequenced in a study of shared clonotypes between healthy human individuals. Only in-frame clones appear in the TCRdb table, and some are missing; sequencing was by immunoSEQ multiplex PCR. The table lists some 1 million clones, about 76% of them singletons. Specimen: memory CD4+ T cells sorted from blood. The subset denotes: CD45RA-negative fraction. These receptor sequences come from a man aged 18 to 30 in good health.

The rearrangement joins TRBV5-5 to TRBJ2-5; D gene ambiguous. Trimming took 0 bases from V and 3 from J, leaving 6 bases between them. The CDR3 covers 13 residues. Germline assignment: CDR1 SGHKS and CDR2 YYEKEE (reference sequence). The CDR3: CASSLGWEETQYF. In DNA, the CDR3 is TGTGCCAGCAGCTTGGGGTGGGAAGAGACCCAGTACTTC.

This clone has a single count. Other DNA sequences of this sample code for an identical CDR3. The CDR3 nucleotides are TGTGCCAGCAGTGGGACTAACTATGGCTACACCTTC. Its translation: CASSGTNYGYTF. The V call is TRBV28, the J call TRBJ1-2; D call uncertain. Per the germline V gene, CDR1 is MDHEN and CDR2 is SYDVKM. The CDR3 sequence is 12 residues long. V lost 5 bases and J 0 bases, leaving 4 bases between the germline ends.

CDR3 sequence (DNA): TGTGCCATCAGCCGGGACTCCACGGACACCGGGGAGCTGTTTTTT. Its translation: CAISRDSTDTGELFF. The chain carries TRBV10-3 and TRBJ2-2; possible D gene TRBD2, 6 bases. The germline CDR1 and CDR2 sequences are ENHRY and SYGVKD. V shed 6 bases and J shed 3 bases, with 14 bases lying between them. CDR3 length: 15 residues.

A few counts support this clone. J is TRBJ1-2 and V is TRBV2; D remains ambiguous. CDR1 SNHLY and CDR2 FYNNEI come from the germline V gene. This CDR3 contains 13 residues. V gave up 1 base and J gave up 5 bases, with 8 bases separating them. CDR3 region: CASSEDGFYGYTF. In DNA, the CDR3 is TGTGCCAGCAGTGAAGACGGATTTTATGGCTACACCTTC.

As to this clone: At the DNA level, this CDR3 is encoded by other sequences in the same sample as well. The chain joins TRBV20-1 to TRBJ2-7; no definite D call. This CDR3 contains 11 residues. V was trimmed by 1 base and J by 6 bases, leaving 7 bases between them. Germline V gives CDR1 DFQATT, CDR2 SNEGSKA (reference sequence). CDR3 sequence reads: CSARVVGEQYF. As DNA, the CDR3 is TGCAGTGCTAGAGTTGTGGGCGAGCAGTACTTC.

The chain has TRBV9 and TRBJ2-1, with a tentative D call TRBD2 (5 bases). The V end was cut by 4 bases, the J end by 5 bases, with 19 bases between. CDR1 and CDR2 from the germline V gene are SGDLS and YYNGEE. This CDR3 has 16 residues. For the CDR3, the DNA is TGTGCCAGCAGCCCGAGGATGAGAGGGTCTCACAATGAGCAGTTCTTC. Translating it yields CASSPRMRGSHNEQFF. The full variable domain, completed using reference TRBV9 and TRBJ2-1, is DSGVTQTPKHLITATGQRVTLRCSPRSGDLSVYWYQQSLDQGLQFLIQYYNGEERAKGNILERFSAQQFPDLHSELNLSSLELGDSALYFCASSPRMRGSHNEQFFGPGTRLTVL.

The CDR3 DNA reads TGTGCCTGGACCCTGGGAGTAGCGGGACACACCGGGGAGCTGTTTTTT. Translation: CAWTLGVAGHTGELFF. The chain uses TRBV30 and TRBJ2-2; 8 nucleotides line up with TRBD2. The CDR3 is 16 amino acids. With 4 bases clipped from V and 3 bases from J, the junction kept 10 bases outside the gene matches. Germline values: CDR1 GTSNPN, CDR2 SVGIG (reference sequence).

This clone was found a few times. The chain is built from TRBV18 and TRBJ2-7, with 12 bases lining up with TRBD2. Germline CDR1 is KGHSH and CDR2 is LQKENI. CDR3 length: 15 amino acids. The V segment lost 6 bases and the J segment 3 bases; nucleotides outside the gene matches: 6. This chain's CDR3 is CASSPTSGGGYEQYF. The DNA of the CDR3 is TGTGCCAGCTCCCCGACTAGCGGGGGAGGCTACGAGCAGTACTTC.

This sequence joins TRBV6-4 and TRBJ2-5, with no clear D. The V end lost 0 bases, the J end lost 6 bases, and 5 bases lay between the germline ends. Germline-derived CDR1 and CDR2 are MRHNA and SNTAGT. The CDR3 is 12 amino acids. The CDR3 sequence is CASSDSPKTQYF. The CDR3 region has the DNA TGTGCCAGCAGTGACTCTCCGAAGACCCAGTACTTC.

The chain recombines TRBV27 with TRBJ1-1, with D possibly TRBD1 on 5 matching bases. V lost 7 bases, J lost 7 bases, and 10 bases lay in between. CDR1 is MNHEY and CDR2 is SMNVEV in the germline V gene (reference sequence). The CDR3 extends over 11 amino acids. CDR3 residues: CASTGGGEAFF. CDR3 DNA: TGTGCCAGCACCGGGGGAGGTGAAGCTTTCTTT.

The V and J genes are TRBV7-2 and TRBJ1-4; D gene unclear. V was trimmed by 5 bases and J by 1 base, leaving 11 bases between them. CDR1 is SGHTA and CDR2 is FQGNSA in the germline V gene. This CDR3 is built from 15 residues. The CDR3 spells CASSPTSGTNEKLFF. Here the CDR3 DNA reads TGTGCCAGCAGCCCCACCTCCGGAACTAATGAAAAACTGTTTTTT.

This chain links TRBV5-4 with TRBJ2-3, with TRBD2 matching 8 bases. The CDR3 is made up of 16 amino acids. J was trimmed by 3 bases and V by 2 bases; bases with no gene match: 8. Germline V gene sequence: CDR1 SGHNT, CDR2 YYREEE (reference sequence). The CDR3: CASSFGGLAGTDTQYF. CDR3 sequence (DNA): TGTGCCAGCAGCTTTGGGGGCTTAGCGGGGACAGATACGCAGTATTTT. Complete variable domain (other parts from reference TRBV5-4 and TRBJ2-3): ETGVTQSPTHLIKTRGQQVTLRCSSQSGHNTVSWYQQALGQGPQFIFQYYREEENGRGNFPPRFSGLQFPNYSSELNVNALELDDSALYLCASSFGGLAGTDTQYFGPGTRLTVL.

This clone was detected only once. The chain employs TRBV2 and TRBJ1-5, with 9 bases identical to TRBD1. The ends lost 6 bases at V and 0 bases at J; junction bases unmatched: 9. Germline V gene data show CDR1 as SNHLY and CDR2 as FYNNEI. This CDR3 comprises 17 residues. The CDR3 reads CASSLQGAGISNQPQHF. The CDR3, as DNA: TGTGCCAGCAGCCTACAGGGGGCGGGTATTAGCAATCAGCCCCAGCATTTT. The variable domain in full, with the rest retrieved from reference TRBV2 and TRBJ1-5, is EPEVTQTPSHQVTQMGQEVILRCVPISNHLYFYWYRQILGQKVEFLVSFYNNEISEKSEIFDDQFSVERPDGSNFTLKIRSTKLEDSAMYFCASSLQGAGISNQPQHFGDGTRLSIL.

In its sample, this clone was seen a few times. The genes are TRBV7-8 and TRBJ2-7; 10 bases agree with TRBD2. The V gene's germline CDR1 is SGHVS and CDR2 FQNEAQ. CDR3 length equals 16 residues. J lost 0 bases, V lost 3 bases, and 5 bases had no gene match. The CDR3 bases are TGTGCCAGCAGCTTCGCAGCTAGCGGGGGCTCCTACGAGCAGTACTTC. It yields the protein CASSFAASGGSYEQYF.

In its sample, this clone was seen a few times. The chain has TRBV19 and TRBJ2-7, with a weak D call TRBD2 (5 bases). V was cut by 8 bases and J by 0 bases, with 8 bases left in between. The V gene's germline CDR1 is LNHDA and CDR2 SQIVND (reference sequence). The CDR3 spans 12 residues. CDR3 in amino acids: CASRSVSYEQYF. The CDR3 DNA follows: TGTGCCAGTCGTAGCGTCTCCTACGAGCAGTACTTC. Together with reference TRBV19 and TRBJ2-7, the CDR3 gives the full variable domain: DGGITQSPKYLFRKEGQNVTLSCEQNLNHDAMYWYRQDPGQGLRLIYYSQIVNDFQKGDIAEGYSVSREKKESFPLTVTSAQKNPTAFYLCASRSVSYEQYFGPGTRLTVT.

This rearrangement joins TRBV11-2 to TRBJ2-1; D is perhaps TRBD2 (5 bases). V lost 3 bases to trimming and J lost 12 bases, with 21 bases between them. Germline V lookup: CDR1 SGHAT, CDR2 FQNNGV. The CDR3 contains 15 residues. This chain's CDR3 is CASSFSEGPLSGQFF. The CDR3 coding sequence is TGTGCCAGCAGCTTCTCTGAGGGCCCTCTCAGTGGGCAGTTCTTC.

In regard to this clone: The sample holds other DNA sequences that translate to the same CDR3. V gene TRBV7-2 combines with J gene TRBJ1-2; D is undetermined. V was pared by 2 bases and J by 5 bases, with 3 bases between. The CDR3 is made up of 11 amino acids. Germline CDR1 and CDR2: SGHTA and FQGNSA. CDR3 sequence: CASSLTYGYTF. DNA of the CDR3: TGTGCCAGCAGCTTAACTTATGGCTACACCTTC. Drawing the rest from reference TRBV7-2 and TRBJ1-2, the complete variable domain is GAGVSQSPSNKVTEKGKDVELRCDPISGHTALYWYRQSLGQGLEFLIYFQGNSAPDKSGLPSDRFSAERTGGSVSTLTIQRTQQEDSAVYLCASSLTYGYTFGSGTRLTVV.

The CDR3 region has the DNA TGTGCCTGGAGCTATAGAGGGGCAGCTTTCTTT. Translated, it gives CAWSYRGAAFF. The chain recombines TRBV30 with TRBJ1-1; a weak D match, TRBD1 (5 bases). Germline V lookup: CDR1 GTSNPN, CDR2 SVGIG (reference sequence). This CDR3 comprises 11 residues. The V end was cut by 3 bases, the J end by 10 bases, with 12 bases between.

The rearrangement joins TRBV29-1 to TRBJ2-7; the match to TRBD1 covers 7 bases. Per germline, CDR1 SQVTM and CDR2 ANQGSEA. Losses at the gene ends were 7 bases for V and 3 bases for J; bases not matched to a gene: 6. The CDR3 has 12 residues. The CDR3 reads CSATGQIYEQYF. Written as DNA, the CDR3 is TGCAGCGCTACGGGACAGATCTACGAGCAGTACTTC.

The rearrangement links TRBV9 to TRBJ1-1; no definite D call. V was trimmed by 4 bases and J by 13 bases, leaving 8 bases between them. The CDR3 extends over 9 amino acids. CDR1 is SGDLS, CDR2 YYNGEE, per germline. The CDR3 sequence is CASSIGDFF. The DNA for the CDR3 is TGTGCCAGCAGCATCGGGGATTTCTTT.

The chain joins TRBV7-2 to TRBJ2-5; 7 bases fit TRBD2. Germline CDR1 SGHTA, CDR2 FQGNSA. After removal of 5 bases from V and 5 bases from J, the junction contained 8 bases not matched to a gene. The CDR3 spans 14 residues. CDR3 DNA sequence: TGTGCCAGCAGCGCATCGGGGGGTTCCGAGACCCAGTACTTC. This codes for CASSASGGSETQYF.

CDR3 coding DNA: TGTGCCAGCGTGCTGGGGACAGCTAACACTGAAGCTTTCTTT. This gives the protein CASVLGTANTEAFF. The rearrangement joins TRBV5-5 to TRBJ1-1; 7 bases are shared with TRBD1. V was pared by 7 bases and J by 2 bases, with 8 bases of the junction left unmatched. The CDR3 is 14 amino acids. From germline, CDR1 is SGHKS and CDR2 YYEKEE (reference sequence).

The V and J genes are TRBV23-1 and TRBJ2-4; D may be TRBD1 (5 bases). TRBV23-1 is designated an ORF whose function remains uncertain. V was cut by 3 bases and J by 0 bases, with 15 bases left in between. The CDR3 has 17 residues. The CDR3 loop reads CASSHGDRELAKNIQYF. The CDR3, as DNA: TGCGCCAGCAGTCATGGAGACAGAGAACTAGCCAAAAACATTCAGTACTTC.

V and J are TRBV5-1 and TRBJ2-7; weak D call: TRBD1 (6 bases). The germline V gene has CDR1 SGHRS and CDR2 YFSETQ. The CDR3 runs to 14 residues. The V end was cut by 3 bases, the J end by 0 bases, with 10 bases between. As DNA, the CDR3 is TGCGCCAGCAGCTGGACAGTGACCTCCTACGAGCAGTACTTC. Translated: CASSWTVTSYEQYF. Combining the CDR3 with reference TRBV5-1 and TRBJ2-7 gives the whole variable domain KAGVTQTPRYLIKTRGQQVTLSCSPISGHRSVSWYQQTPGQGLQFLFEYFSETQRNKGNFPGRFSGRQFSNSRSEMNVSTLELGDSALYLCASSWTVTSYEQYFGPGTRLTVT.

The chain couples TRBV6-1 to TRBJ1-5; D not certain. V dropped 7 bases and J dropped 0 bases, with 7 bases sitting between them. The V gene's germline CDR1 is MNHNS and CDR2 SASEGT. The CDR3 length is 13 residues. In DNA, the CDR3 is TGTGCCAGCACCAGTTATAGCAATCAGCCCCAGCATTTT. It encodes CASTSYSNQPQHF.

In its sample, this clone was seen a few times. Different DNA sequences within this sample yield the same CDR3. The chain uses TRBV5-1 and TRBJ2-1; D ambiguous. Germline V lookup: CDR1 SGHRS, CDR2 YFSETQ. The CDR3 contains 13 residues. Trimming stripped 2 bases from V and 3 bases from J, with 6 bases between. Here the CDR3 reads CASSLGVYNEQFF. The CDR3 DNA follows: TGCGCCAGCAGCTTAGGTGTCTACAATGAGCAGTTCTTC.

This clone has a count of ten or more. The identical CDR3 is also encoded by other nucleotide sequences in the sample. J is TRBJ1-2 and V is TRBV10-3; possible D gene TRBD1, 5 bases. The CDR3 extends over 12 amino acids. V dropped 10 bases and J dropped 3 bases, with 12 bases sitting between them. Germline CDR1 reads ENHRY; CDR2 reads SYGVKD. The CDR3 nucleotides read TGTGCCACCAGACAGAACGACTATGGCTACACCTTC. Its protein product is CATRQNDYGYTF.

This clone showed up just once. J is TRBJ2-5 and V is TRBV13; D is possibly TRBD1 (6 bases). The better agreement between TRBJ2-7 and the DNA end casts doubt on the J call. CDR3 size: 14 residues. The germline CDR1 and CDR2 sequences are PRHDT and FYEKMQ (reference sequence). For the CDR3, the DNA is TGTGCCAGCAGCTTGGGACATCTATCCTACGAGCAGTACTTC. This codes for CASSLGHLSYEQYF.

The chain links TRBV28 to TRBJ2-5, with D possibly TRBD2 on 6 matching bases. The V end was cut by 2 bases, the J end by 6 bases, with 10 bases between. Germline V lookup: CDR1 MDHEN, CDR2 SYDVKM. This CDR3 is built from 13 residues. Written as DNA, the CDR3 is TGTGCCAGCAGTTTAGTAGGGAGGAAGACCCAGTACTTC. Its protein product is CASSLVGRKTQYF.

The V and J genes are TRBV5-8 and TRBJ2-4; 11 bases map to TRBD1. The ends lost 6 bases at V and 0 bases at J; junction bases unmatched: 2. The CDR3 has 15 residues. Germline V gene lookup returns CDR1 SGHTS and CDR2 YDEGEE. The CDR3 protein is CASTGTGGAKNIQYF. As DNA, the CDR3 is TGTGCCAGCACAGGGACAGGGGGAGCCAAAAACATTCAGTACTTC.

The genes are TRBV5-1 and TRBJ2-5, with 11 bases identical to TRBD2. The length of the CDR3 is 16 residues. The V gene end was trimmed by 2 bases and the J gene end by 0 bases; junction bases not matched to a gene: 3. CDR1 and CDR2 (germline): SGHRS, YFSETQ. CDR3 protein: CASSFIAGGYQETQYF. CDR3 DNA sequence: TGCGCCAGCAGCTTCATAGCGGGGGGGTACCAAGAGACCCAGTACTTC.

This clone was seen a handful of times. This chain joins TRBV10-2 and TRBJ2-3, with D perhaps matching TRBD2 (6 bases). The CDR3 loop spans 14 amino acids. Per germline, CDR1 WSHSY and CDR2 SAAADI. Trimming took off 6 bases at V and 2 bases at J, with 12 bases between the two ends. The CDR3 region has the DNA TGCGCCAGCAGCCCAAGCGGGTTCACAGATACGCAGTATTTT. Translating gives CASSPSGFTDTQYF.